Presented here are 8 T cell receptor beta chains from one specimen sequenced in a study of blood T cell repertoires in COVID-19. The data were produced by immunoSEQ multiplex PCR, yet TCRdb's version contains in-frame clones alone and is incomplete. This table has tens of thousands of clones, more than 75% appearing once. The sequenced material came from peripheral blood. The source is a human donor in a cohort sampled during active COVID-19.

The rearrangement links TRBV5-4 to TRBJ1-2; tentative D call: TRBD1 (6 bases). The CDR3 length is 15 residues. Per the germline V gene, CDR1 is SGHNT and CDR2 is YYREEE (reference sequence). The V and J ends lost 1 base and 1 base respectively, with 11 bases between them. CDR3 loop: CASSLTRGLNYGYTF. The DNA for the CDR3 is TGTGCCAGCAGCTTGACCAGGGGCCTTAACTATGGCTACACCTTC. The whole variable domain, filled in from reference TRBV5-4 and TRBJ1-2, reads ETGVTQSPTHLIKTRGQQVTLRCSSQSGHNTVSWYQQALGQGPQFIFQYYREEENGRGNFPPRFSGLQFPNYSSELNVNALELDDSALYLCASSLTRGLNYGYTFGSGTRLTVV.

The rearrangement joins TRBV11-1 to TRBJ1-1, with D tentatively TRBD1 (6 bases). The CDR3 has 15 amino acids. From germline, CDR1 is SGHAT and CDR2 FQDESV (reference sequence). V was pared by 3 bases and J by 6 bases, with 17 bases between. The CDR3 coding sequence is TGTGCCAGCAGCTTTATCGAGGGGGGGAAGGCTGAAGCTTTCTTT. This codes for CASSFIEGGKAEAFF.

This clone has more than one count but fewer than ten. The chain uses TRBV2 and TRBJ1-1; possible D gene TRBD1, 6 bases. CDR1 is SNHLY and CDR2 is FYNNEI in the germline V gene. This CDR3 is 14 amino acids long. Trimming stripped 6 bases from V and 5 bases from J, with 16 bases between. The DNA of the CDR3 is TGTGCCAGCAGGGGTTCAGGGGTAGAGACTGAAGCTTTCTTT. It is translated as CASRGSGVETEAFF.

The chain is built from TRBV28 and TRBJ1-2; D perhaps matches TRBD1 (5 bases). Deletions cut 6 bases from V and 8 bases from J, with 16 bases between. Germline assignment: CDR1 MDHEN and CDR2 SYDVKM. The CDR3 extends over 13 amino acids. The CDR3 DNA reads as TGTGCCAGCAGGCTACCCGGGGCGGGAGGCTACACCTTC. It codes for CASRLPGAGGYTF.

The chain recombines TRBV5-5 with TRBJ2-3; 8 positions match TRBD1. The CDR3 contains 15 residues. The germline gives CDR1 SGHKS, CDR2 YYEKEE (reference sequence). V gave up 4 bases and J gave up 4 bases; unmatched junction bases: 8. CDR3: CASSLTGVYSDTQYF. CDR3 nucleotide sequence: TGTGCCAGCAGCCTGACAGGGGTTTATTCAGATACGCAGTATTTT. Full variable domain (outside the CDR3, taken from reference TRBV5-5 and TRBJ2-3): DAGVTQSPTHLIKTRGQQVTLRCSPISGHKSVSWYQQVLGQGPQFIFQYYEKEERGRGNFPDRFSARQFPNYSSELNVNALLLGDSALYLCASSLTGVYSDTQYFGPGTRLTVL.

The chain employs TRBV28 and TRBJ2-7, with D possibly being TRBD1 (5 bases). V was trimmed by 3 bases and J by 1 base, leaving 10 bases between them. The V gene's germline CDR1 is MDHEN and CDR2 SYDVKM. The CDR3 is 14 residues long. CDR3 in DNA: TGTGCCAGCAGTTTCCCAGGGAAATCCTACGAGCAGTACTTC. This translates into CASSFPGKSYEQYF.

CDR3 sequence: CASSPSGVSGNTIYF. In DNA form, the CDR3 reads TGTGCCAGCTCACCATCAGGGGTCTCTGGAAACACCATATATTTT. The J gene is TRBJ1-3, the V gene TRBV18; maybe TRBD1 (6 bases). CDR3 size: 15 residues. CDR1 and CDR2 from the germline V gene are KGHSH and LQKENI. Trimming removed 2 bases from V and 0 bases from J, with 8 bases in between.

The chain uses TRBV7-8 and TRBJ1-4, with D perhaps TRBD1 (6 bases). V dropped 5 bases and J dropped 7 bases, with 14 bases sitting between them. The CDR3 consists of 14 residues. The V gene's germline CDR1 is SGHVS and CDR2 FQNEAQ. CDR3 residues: CASSRGTLTEKLFF. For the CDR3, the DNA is TGTGCCAGCAGCCGAGGGACATTGACTGAAAAACTGTTTTTT. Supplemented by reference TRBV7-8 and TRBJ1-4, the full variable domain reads GAGVSQSPRYKVAKRGQDVALRCDPISGHVSLFWYQQALGQGPEFLTYFQNEAQLDKSGLPSDRFFAERPEGSVSTLKIQRTQQEDSAVYLCASSRGTLTEKLFFGSGTQLSVL.